This T cell receptor (beta chain) originates from a study of shared clonotypes between healthy human individuals. Study-level findings and limits: When naive CD4 clonotypes were compared across a few donors, 5% to 5.5% were shared. Relative to clonotypes present in all four donors, those not shared had lower generation probabilities. Though the depth was large, rarefaction showed that sorted-subset sequencing was incomplete. Naive subsets typically showed greater estimated richness than memory subsets.

The protocol was immunoSEQ multiplex PCR, while the TCRdb copy is restricted to in-frame clones and leaves out a portion. The repertoire has over 800,000 clones, almost 95% of them found once; the top ten carry around 24%. Points on this clone: The antigen remains undetermined.

Terminally differentiated effector memory CD45RA+ cells were excluded from the naive CD8 cells, which were CD45RO-negative and positively selected for CCR7. The CDR3 is made up of 15 amino acids. Trimming left V 0 bases short and J 1 base short, with 8 bases between. CDR1 and CDR2 from the germline V gene are SGHDT and YYEEEE. The rearrangement links TRBV5-6 to TRBJ1-5; D unresolved. The sequence derives from a young man in good health. Sequenced sample: naive CD8+ T cells sorted from blood. CDR3 residues: CASSLAGWSNQPQHF. The CDR3 nucleotides read TGTGCCAGCAGCTTGGCCGGGTGGAGCAATCAGCCCCAGCATTTT.